These T cell receptor beta chains were read from a single sample in a study of CD8 T cells in Susac syndrome. Via MiXCR, TCRdb re-called the immunoSEQ multiplex PCR reads, giving one row per CDR3 protein. The top ten clones hold over 0.065% of a sample with under 150,000 distinct CDR3 sequences, around 95% of them seen once. Sequencing was done on a sample of CD4+ T cells from PBMCs. The receptors were sampled from a human donor with Susac syndrome. Both conserved end residues are part of each CDR3. The order of the fields is D gene, clone size, J gene, V gene, CDR3 protein, CDR3 DNA. D genes are given only for firm matches. Some rows mark clone size as missing; the rest say once, few, many or name a class of expanded clone.

TRBD1,NA,TRBJ2-2,TRBV3-1,CASSQAGTGSGELFF,TGTGCCAGCAGCCAAGCAGGGACAGGGAGCGGGGAGCTGTTTTTT
NA,NA,TRBJ1-1,TRBV27,CASISGRMNTEAFF,TGTGCCAGCATCTCGGGACGGATGAACACTGAAGCTTTCTTT
NA,NA,TRBJ1-1,TRBV29-1,CSVEPLRGAVTEAFF,TGCAGCGTTGAACCCCTTCGGGGGGCGGTCACTGAAGCTTTCTTT
TRBD1,NA,TRBJ2-7,TRBV5-6,CASSPIRQGMGLYEQYF,TGTGCCAGCAGCCCCATAAGACAGGGGATGGGTCTCTACGAGCAGTACTTC
NA,once,TRBJ2-1,TRBV4-2,CASSGSPSRDWEQFF,TGTGCCAGCAGCGGAAGTCCCTCGAGGGATTGGGAGCAGTTCTTC
TRBD2,NA,TRBJ2-7,TRBV12-3/TRBV12-4,CASYPEGLAGGNAYEQYF,TGTGCCAGCTATCCGGAGGGACTAGCGGGAGGAAACGCCTACGAGCAGTACTTC
NA,NA,TRBJ1-5,TRBV6-5,CASSLAGFGSNQPQHF,TGTGCCAGCAGCTTAGCAGGGTTTGGGAGCAATCAGCCCCAGCATTTT
NA,NA,TRBJ2-7,TRBV20-1,CSAPSSGEVGEQYF,TGCAGTGCACCGAGTTCGGGGGAAGTGGGCGAGCAGTACTTC
TRBD1,NA,TRBJ1-2,TRBV15,CATSRGQGAYGYTF,TGTGCCACCAGCAGAGGACAGGGGGCCTATGGCTACACCTTC
TRBD1,NA,TRBJ1-3,TRBV14,CASRRTGKGNTIYF,TGTGCCAGCAGGCGGACAGGGAAAGGAAACACCATATATTTT
NA,NA,TRBJ2-3,TRBV7-9,CASSPNSGQRDTQYF,TGTGCCAGCAGCCCGAACAGCGGGCAAAGGGATACGCAGTATTTT
NA,NA,TRBJ2-7,TRBV4-1,CASSLSPSHYEQYF,TGCGCCAGCAGCCTAAGCCCATCCCACTACGAGCAGTACTTC
NA,NA,TRBJ1-2,TRBV5-6,CASSRRQNYGYTF,TGTGCCAGCAGCCGCAGGCAAAACTATGGCTACACCTTC
NA,NA,TRBJ1-5,TRBV20-1,CSAGDIHSNQPQHF,TGCAGTGCTGGGGACATACATAGCAATCAGCCCCAGCATTTT
NA,NA,TRBJ1-1,TRBV20-1,CSAVFPGPPNTEAFF,TGCAGTGCTGTTTTTCCGGGACCTCCTAACACTGAAGCTTTCTTT
TRBD1,NA,TRBJ2-7,TRBV5-6,CASSRGQGEGEQYF,TGTGCCAGCAGTCGCGGACAGGGTGAGGGCGAGCAGTACTTC
NA,once,TRBJ1-1,TRBV9,CASSVRPTNTEAFF,TGTGCCAGCAGCGTACGACCGACCAACACTGAAGCTTTCTTT
TRBD1,NA,TRBJ2-3,TRBV20-1,CSARPGQGTPTDTQYF,TGCAGTGCTAGACCAGGACAGGGAACTCCCACAGATACGCAGTATTTT
NA,once,TRBJ2-3,TRBV29-1,CSVYGRTQSTDTQYF,TGCAGCGTTTATGGCAGAACCCAAAGCACAGATACGCAGTATTTT
NA,few,TRBJ2-1,TRBV19,CASKDYNEQFF,TGTGCCAGTAAGGATTACAATGAGCAGTTCTTC
TRBD1,NA,TRBJ2-5,TRBV7-7,CASSQGTAETQYF,TGTGCTAGCAGCCAAGGGACAGCAGAGACCCAGTACTTC
TRBD1,NA,TRBJ1-2,TRBV29-1,CSVDSTGGFRGYTF,TGCAGCGTTGATAGCACAGGGGGATTTCGTGGCTACACCTTC
TRBD1,NA,TRBJ2-2,TRBV5-4,CASSLPAGGTGELFF,TGTGCCAGCAGCTTGCCGGCAGGGGGCACCGGGGAGCTGTTTTTT
NA,NA,TRBJ2-3,TRBV24-1,CATSEIDGKRATQYF,TGTGCCACCAGTGAAATTGACGGGAAAAGAGCGACGCAGTATTTT